The next 29 T cell receptor beta chains were all read from a single sample in a study of blood T cell repertoires in COVID-19. Profiled with immunoSEQ multiplex PCR; TCRdb holds only in-frame clones, not every one. The profile covers approximately 190,000 clones, with more than 85% appearing a single time and about 22% taken by the ten largest. The sample was PBMCs or T cells enriched from blood (not recorded which). The receptors shown here come from a woman aged 35 to 49 in a cohort exposed to, infected with or recovered from COVID-19 (not recorded which).

J is TRBJ1-1 and V is TRBV5-6; maybe TRBD1 (6 bases). The CDR3 loop spans 14 amino acids. Between the trimmed V and J ends, which lost 5 bases and 0 bases, there was a span of 11 bases. Germline V CDR1 and CDR2: SGHDT, YYEEEE. The CDR3 loop reads CASSFTGMNTEAFF. CDR3 nucleotide sequence: TGTGCCAGCAGTTTTACAGGGATGAACACTGAAGCTTTCTTT. The whole variable domain, remainder taken from reference TRBV5-6 and TRBJ1-1, is DAGVTQSPTHLIKTRGQQVTLRCSPKSGHDTVSWYQQALGQGPQFIFQYYEEEERQRGNFPDRFSGHQFPNYSSELNVNALLLGDSALYLCASSFTGMNTEAFFGQGTRLTVV.

This rearrangement joins TRBV2 to TRBJ1-5, with D possibly matching TRBD1 (6 bases). CDR3 length equals 16 residues. V was shortened by 6 bases and J by 0 bases, with 15 bases between the two germline ends. Per germline, CDR1 SNHLY and CDR2 FYNNEI. The CDR3 region has the DNA TGTGCCAGCAGGGGGGGGACAACTTATAGCAATCAGCCCCAGCATTTT. This sequence encodes CASRGGTTYSNQPQHF.

This chain links TRBV28 with TRBJ1-6; D is unresolved. CDR3 length: 14 residues. V lost 6 bases to trimming and J lost 1 base, with 7 bases between them. Germline CDR1 MDHEN, CDR2 SYDVKM. The chain's CDR3 is CASRGASYNSPLHF. The DNA of the CDR3 is TGTGCCAGCAGGGGCGCATCCTATAATTCACCCCTCCACTTT.

This clone came up a few times. The chain combines TRBV19 with TRBJ1-4; unclear D gene. V was clipped by 7 bases and J by 3 bases, with 18 bases between them. The CDR3 is 16 residues long. Germline V gene sequence: CDR1 LNHDA, CDR2 SQIVND (reference sequence). CDR3 loop: CASKHGGRRANEKLFF. CDR3 DNA sequence: TGTGCCAGTAAACATGGAGGCCGGCGGGCTAATGAAAAACTGTTTTTT.

The V gene is TRBV7-8, the J gene TRBJ1-3, with 8 bases aligning to TRBD1. Germline V CDR1 and CDR2: SGHVS, FQNEAQ. The CDR3 totals 15 residues. With 5 bases clipped from V and 8 bases from J, the junction kept 11 bases outside the gene matches. This CDR3 is CASSKQGGIADTIYF. The CDR3 nucleotides read TGTGCCAGCAGCAAACAGGGGGGGATTGCGGACACCATATATTTT. The variable domain in full, completed from reference TRBV7-8 and TRBJ1-3, reads GAGVSQSPRYKVAKRGQDVALRCDPISGHVSLFWYQQALGQGPEFLTYFQNEAQLDKSGLPSDRFFAERPEGSVSTLKIQRTQQEDSAVYLCASSKQGGIADTIYFGEGSWLTVV.

This clone was counted a single time. V and J are TRBV5-1 and TRBJ1-5; no reliable D call. Trimming took off 0 bases at V and 4 bases at J, with 5 bases between the two ends. The CDR3 has 13 residues. Germline assignment: CDR1 SGHRS and CDR2 YFSETQ. The DNA of the CDR3 is TGCGCCAGCAGCTTGGACGGTAATCAGCCCCAGCATTTT. This sequence encodes CASSLDGNQPQHF.

This clone was counted between two and nine times. The V gene is TRBV7-9, the J gene TRBJ2-1, with D perhaps TRBD1 (6 bases). The CDR3 consists of 13 residues. V dropped 4 bases and J dropped 3 bases, with 7 bases sitting between them. Germline values: CDR1 SEHNR, CDR2 FQNEAQ (reference sequence). CDR3 sequence: CASSSDSYNEQFF. The CDR3 DNA reads as TGTGCCAGCAGCTCGGACAGCTACAATGAGCAGTTCTTC.

The chain has TRBV13 and TRBJ1-3, with 12 bases lining up with TRBD1. CDR1 is PRHDT and CDR2 is FYEKMQ in the germline V gene (reference sequence). V dropped 5 bases and J dropped 3; count of bases not matched to a gene: 11. CDR3 size: 18 residues. The CDR3 DNA reads TGTGCCAGCAGCCCACCGCCTGGGACAGGGGGCCTTGGAAACACCATATATTTT. Its protein is CASSPPPGTGGLGNTIYF.

The rearrangement links TRBV2 to TRBJ1-2; D may be TRBD1 (6 bases). With 6 bases removed from V and 2 bases from J, the gap between germline ends came to 13 bases. The CDR3 is 14 amino acids. Germline assignment: CDR1 SNHLY and CDR2 FYNNEI. The CDR3 DNA sequence: TGTGCCAGCAGAACCACAGGGACGAACTATGGCTACACCTTC. Translated, it gives CASRTTGTNYGYTF.

This sequence joins TRBV4-2 and TRBJ2-1, with D possibly being TRBD1 (6 bases). V dropped 1 base and J dropped 3 bases, with 19 bases sitting between them. The CDR3 contains 18 residues. Germline lookup yields CDR1 LGHNA and CDR2 YNFKEQ. CDR3 region: CASSQAVKGQQLYNEQFF. CDR3 in DNA: TGTGCCAGCAGCCAAGCGGTTAAAGGACAGCAACTCTACAATGAGCAGTTCTTC.

J is TRBJ2-7 and V is TRBV2; tentatively, D is TRBD2 (6 bases). Germline V lookup: CDR1 SNHLY, CDR2 FYNNEI. V was clipped by 2 bases and J by 7 bases, with 21 bases between them. CDR3 length: 16 residues. The CDR3, as DNA: TGTGCCAGCAGTGAAAGGGGTGGCTCACCTGGGAGGGAGCAGTACTTC. It codes for CASSERGGSPGREQYF.

V gene TRBV4-2 combines with J gene TRBJ1-1; D unresolved. The CDR3 is 15 residues long. Trimming left V 1 base short and J 0 bases short, with 9 bases between. CDR1 and CDR2 (germline): LGHNA, YNFKEQ. The CDR3 loop is CASSQVSRVNTEAFF. In DNA form, the CDR3 reads TGTGCCAGCAGCCAAGTAAGCCGGGTGAACACTGAAGCTTTCTTT.

The gene calls are TRBV6-5 and TRBJ2-1; 7 bases match TRBD1. Germline CDR1 and CDR2: MNHEY and SVGAGI. V lost 9 bases to trimming and J lost 1 base; unmatched junction nucleotides: 9. The CDR3 extends over 15 amino acids. Written as DNA, the CDR3 is TGTGCCAGTACACACAAACAGGGGTCCTACAATGAGCAGTTCTTC. Amino acids: CASTHKQGSYNEQFF.

This clone was found once. V is TRBV30 and J is TRBJ1-2; the D gene is possibly TRBD1 (5 bases). Germline CDR1 reads GTSNPN; CDR2 reads SVGIG (reference sequence). The CDR3 is made up of 12 amino acids. The V end lost 1 base, the J end lost 10 bases, and 13 bases lay between the germline ends. CDR3 coding DNA: TGTGCCTGGAGTGGCGCAGACAGTATCTACACCTTC. Amino acid sequence: CAWSGADSIYTF.

The CDR3: CATSDRDSANTGELFF. The CDR3 DNA sequence: TGTGCCACCAGTGACCGGGACAGCGCGAACACCGGGGAGCTGTTTTTT. This chain links TRBV24-1 with TRBJ2-2; 7 positions match TRBD1. The ends lost 4 bases at V and 0 bases at J; junction bases unmatched: 4. This CDR3 is built from 16 residues. From germline, CDR1 is KGHDR and CDR2 SFDVKD.

The chain has TRBV7-9 and TRBJ2-6; D is perhaps TRBD1 (5 bases). The CDR3 covers 16 residues. From germline, CDR1 is SEHNR and CDR2 FQNEAQ (reference sequence). V lost 2 bases and J lost 3, with 11 bases in between. The CDR3 bases are TGTGCCAGCAGCTTAAGTCAGGGCTTTGGGGCCAACGTCCTGACTTTC. Its translation: CASSLSQGFGANVLTF. Combining the CDR3 with reference TRBV7-9 and TRBJ2-6 gives the whole variable domain DTGVSQNPRHKITKRGQNVTFRCDPISEHNRLYWYRQTLGQGPEFLTYFQNEAQLEKSRLLSDRFSAERPKGSFSTLEIQRTEQGDSAMYLCASSLSQGFGANVLTFGAGSRLTVL.

The chain joins TRBV28 to TRBJ2-7; D remains unclear. The CDR3 sequence is 12 residues long. Germline V gene sequence: CDR1 MDHEN, CDR2 SYDVKM. Trimming took 6 bases from V and 0 from J, leaving 6 bases between them. CDR3 region: CASRESSYEQYF. The CDR3 DNA is TGTGCCAGCAGGGAGAGCTCCTACGAGCAGTACTTC. Full variable domain (rest looked up from reference TRBV28 and TRBJ2-7): DVKVTQSSRYLVKRTGEKVFLECVQDMDHENMFWYRQDPGLGLRLIYFSYDVKMKEKGDIPEGYSVSREKKERFSLILESASTNQTSMYLCASRESSYEQYFGPGTRLTVT.

The chain has TRBV5-5 and TRBJ1-6, with TRBD1 identical over 8 bases. Germline V gene data show CDR1 as SGHKS and CDR2 as YYEKEE (reference sequence). V shed 4 bases and J 12 bases; nucleotides not matched to a gene: 12. CDR3 length equals 15 residues. The CDR3 reads CASSGPGQVILPLHF. The CDR3 region has the DNA TGTGCCAGCAGCGGCCCGGGACAGGTTATACTACCCCTCCACTTT.

This chain connects TRBV2 to TRBJ2-7; 8 nucleotides line up with TRBD2. V trimming: 1 base; J trimming: 0 bases; junction bases outside the gene matches: 2. CDR1 is SNHLY and CDR2 is FYNNEI in the germline V gene. The CDR3 runs 15 residues. The CDR3 DNA sequence: TGTGCCAGCAGTGAAGAGCGGGGGAGCTCCTACGAGCAGTACTTC. Amino acid sequence: CASSEERGSSYEQYF.

The CDR3 region has the DNA TGCGCCAGCAGCTTGGCTCCGGGACAGGGAAGAGGCTACACCTTC. Its translation is CASSLAPGQGRGYTF. The V gene is TRBV5-1, the J gene TRBJ1-2; 9 bases map to TRBD1. Germline CDR1 reads SGHRS; CDR2 reads YFSETQ. Germline trimming cut 0 bases from V and 8 bases from J; bases unmatched to any gene: 8. This CDR3 has 15 residues. The variable domain in full, with the rest retrieved from reference TRBV5-1 and TRBJ1-2, is KAGVTQTPRYLIKTRGQQVTLSCSPISGHRSVSWYQQTPGQGLQFLFEYFSETQRNKGNFPGRFSGRQFSNSRSEMNVSTLELGDSALYLCASSLAPGQGRGYTFGSGTRLTVV.

The rearrangement joins TRBV6-2 or TRBV6-3 to TRBJ1-1; the match to TRBD1 covers 8 bases. Trimming at V came to 2 bases and at J to 8 bases, leaving 4 bases not matched to a gene. In germline, CDR1 is MNHEY, CDR2 SVGEGT. The length of the CDR3 is 13 residues. The CDR3 protein is CASSYRTGGEAFF. The CDR3 DNA is TGTGCCAGCAGTTACCGAACAGGGGGGGAAGCTTTCTTT.

This clone was detected once. The chain links TRBV19 to TRBJ1-2, with 7 bases identical to TRBD1. The CDR3 has 13 residues. V dropped 10 bases and J dropped 5; count of bases not matched to a gene: 10. CDR1 and CDR2 from the germline V gene are LNHDA and SQIVND (reference sequence). The CDR3 here is CATQDRTPYGYTF. As DNA, the CDR3 is TGTGCCACACAGGACAGGACGCCTTATGGCTACACCTTC.

CDR3 sequence reads: CSVETGTYGYTF. In DNA, the CDR3 is TGCAGCGTTGAGACAGGGACCTATGGCTACACCTTC. The chain uses TRBV29-1 and TRBJ1-2, with TRBD1 identical over 7 bases. The CDR3 is 12 amino acids. Germline V gene sequence: CDR1 SQVTM, CDR2 ANQGSEA. V trimming: 3 bases; J trimming: 4 bases; junction bases outside the gene matches: 2.

This chain uses TRBV6-5 with TRBJ2-7; 10 bases line up with TRBD2. The CDR3 has 13 amino acids. J lost 6 bases, V lost 11 bases, and 10 bases had no gene match. Germline values: CDR1 MNHEY, CDR2 SVGAGI. The DNA of the CDR3 is TGTGCCTCCGCGAGCGGGGGGGTCCGCGAGCAGTACTTC. Residues: CASASGGVREQYF.

Here the CDR3 reads CASSQGEEREQYF. The CDR3 DNA is TGTGCCAGCAGCCAAGGGGAGGAGCGCGAGCAGTACTTC. J is TRBJ2-7 and V is TRBV4-2, with D perhaps matching TRBD2 (6 bases). The CDR3 totals 13 residues. Germline assignment: CDR1 LGHNA and CDR2 YNFKEQ. V shed 1 base and J shed 6 bases, with 10 bases lying between them.

The rearrangement joins TRBV10-2 to TRBJ1-4; D is ambiguous. V lost 2 bases, J lost 5 bases, and 15 bases lay in between. Per germline, CDR1 WSHSY and CDR2 SAAADI. CDR3 length equals 16 residues. CDR3 nucleotides: TGCGCCAGCAGTGAGCCCGCCGAGCAAACCAATGAAAAACTGTTTTTT. Protein product: CASSEPAEQTNEKLFF.

The chain joins TRBV11-2 to TRBJ1-2; 7 bases line up with TRBD1. This CDR3 is built from 15 residues. V shed 5 bases, J shed 1 base, and the junction held 7 bases outside the gene matches. CDR1 and CDR2 from the germline V gene are SGHAT and FQNNGV. The CDR3 DNA is TGTGCCAGCAGCGGCCCGGGACAGCATAACTATGGCTACACCTTC. Residues: CASSGPGQHNYGYTF.

CDR3 residues: CASSLARRATTGELFF. The CDR3 coding sequence is TGTGCCAGCAGCTTAGCACGGAGGGCAACCACCGGGGAGCTGTTTTTT. The V call is TRBV7-2, the J call TRBJ2-2; perhaps TRBD2 as D (6 bases). This CDR3 has 16 amino acids. V lost 0 bases and J 4 bases, leaving 12 bases between the germline ends. The germline V gene has CDR1 SGHTA and CDR2 FQGNSA. Together with reference TRBV7-2 and TRBJ2-2, the CDR3 gives the full variable domain: GAGVSQSPSNKVTEKGKDVELRCDPISGHTALYWYRQSLGQGLEFLIYFQGNSAPDKSGLPSDRFSAERTGGSVSTLTIQRTQQEDSAVYLCASSLARRATTGELFFGEGSRLTVL.

The chain employs TRBV27 and TRBJ1-5, with 9 bases aligning to TRBD1. V was pared by 6 bases and J by 7 bases, with 7 bases of the junction left unmatched. This CDR3 comprises 14 residues. Germline CDR1 MNHEY, CDR2 SMNVEV (reference sequence). This CDR3 is CASSPGQGTQPQHF. CDR3 sequence (DNA): TGTGCCAGCAGCCCGGGACAGGGCACGCAGCCCCAGCATTTT.